The present T cell receptor (beta chain) was sequenced within a study of cytomegalovirus exposure and HLA in healthy donors. The primer mix had 60 Vbeta and 13 Jbeta primers. Clones were sequenced by immunoSEQ multiplex PCR, and TCRdb holds only the in-frame ones, with some missing. The sample shows about 190,000 clones, under 85% of them seen only once. The sequenced sample consisted of PBMCs. The clonotype was recovered from a woman aged 18-35 years in good health and CMV-seronegative.

CDR3 nucleotide sequence: TGTGCCAGCCGGGACAGGGGGCGAGTAGGCTACACCTTC. Its protein is CASRDRGRVGYTF. The chain has TRBV13 and TRBJ1-2; TRBD1 agrees at 12 bases. Germline trimming cut 8 bases from V and 8 bases from J; bases unmatched to any gene: 6. The CDR3 has 13 amino acids. The germline CDR1 and CDR2 sequences are PRHDT and FYEKMQ (reference sequence).